This entry lists 25 T cell receptor beta chains sequenced from one sample in a study of T cell responses to AZD1222 COVID-19 vaccine. Data came from immunoSEQ multiplex PCR; TCRdb stores just in-frame clones and leaves some out. Here the sample spans about 97,000 clones, more than 70% being singletons. Sequenced here: peripheral blood, sampled on day 0 of AZD1222 vaccination. Every receptor here comes from an adult in good health.

CDR3 in DNA: TGTGCCAGCAGCTTAGACCGAGCTGGAAACACCATATATTTT. It codes for CASSLDRAGNTIYF. V gene TRBV11-2 combines with J gene TRBJ1-3, with D unclear. V lost 0 bases and J 2 bases, leaving 5 bases between the germline ends. The CDR3 runs 14 residues. The germline gives CDR1 SGHAT, CDR2 FQNNGV.

The chain is built from TRBV5-6 and TRBJ1-2, with D uncertain. CDR1 SGHDT and CDR2 YYEEEE come from the germline V gene. CDR3 size: 15 residues. Between the trimmed V and J ends, which lost 4 bases and 4 bases, there was a span of 17 bases. In DNA, the CDR3 is TGTGCCAGCAGCGCAAGCAGAACAGCGATCTATGGCTACACCTTC. It specifies CASSASRTAIYGYTF.

The chain combines TRBV6-6 with TRBJ2-3; D call uncertain. V was shortened by 6 bases and J by 0 bases, with 16 bases between the two germline ends. Germline V lookup: CDR1 MNHNY, CDR2 SVGAGI (reference sequence). This CDR3 has 16 amino acids. The CDR3 nucleotides are TGTGCCAGCAGCTTCGGGTTGGCATCTAGCACAGATACGCAGTATTTT. Its translation is CASSFGLASSTDTQYF.

V is TRBV18 and J is TRBJ2-7, with D perhaps TRBD1 (6 bases). Per germline, CDR1 KGHSH and CDR2 LQKENI. The CDR3 has 14 amino acids. Trimming removed 3 bases at V and 3 bases at J, with 12 bases between. CDR3 in amino acids: CASSPSRDNYEQYF. The CDR3 DNA reads TGTGCCAGCTCACCCAGCCGGGACAACTACGAGCAGTACTTC.

The chain uses TRBV3-1 (or the pseudogene TRBV3-2) and TRBJ1-6; D call uncertain. The CDR3 consists of 17 residues. Germline V lookup: CDR1 LGHDT, CDR2 YNNKEL (reference sequence). V gave up 7 bases and J gave up 0 bases, with 16 bases separating them. CDR3 protein: CASNRKTDSSYNSPLHF. The CDR3 region has the DNA TGTGCCAGCAACCGGAAGACGGATAGCTCCTATAATTCACCCCTCCACTTT.

CDR3 sequence: CASSPRGTSGNTIYF. For the CDR3, the DNA is TGTGCCAGCAGCCCAAGGGGAACCTCTGGAAACACCATATATTTT. This chain links TRBV11-1 with TRBJ1-3, with a tentative D call TRBD1 (5 bases). Trimming left V 5 bases short and J 0 bases short, with 11 bases between. Germline V gene lookup returns CDR1 SGHAT and CDR2 FQDESV (reference sequence). This CDR3 spans 15 amino acids. Full variable domain (missing parts from reference TRBV11-1 and TRBJ1-3): EAEVAQSPRYKITEKSQAVAFWCDPISGHATLYWYRQILGQGPELLVQFQDESVVDDSQLPKDRFSAERLKGVDSTLKIQPAELGDSAMYLCASSPRGTSGNTIYFGEGSWLTVV.

J is TRBJ2-1 and V is TRBV6-4; 10 bases line up with TRBD1. CDR3 length equals 16 residues. V shed 0 bases and J 9 bases; nucleotides not matched to a gene: 8. Germline V lookup: CDR1 MRHNA, CDR2 SNTAGT. CDR3 DNA: TGTGCCAGCAGTGACTCCGGGACAGGGGCAATCGTTGAGCAGTTCTTC. Its translation is CASSDSGTGAIVEQFF.

This clone was counted a few times. V usage is TRBV27 and J usage is TRBJ2-1; D may be TRBD1 (6 bases). Trimming removed 6 bases from V and 2 bases from J, with 14 bases in between. Germline CDR1 and CDR2: MNHEY and SMNVEV (reference sequence). The CDR3 loop spans 15 amino acids. In nucleotides, the CDR3 is TGTGCCAGCAGCCTCCGGGACAAGCCCTACAATGAGCAGTTCTTC. It specifies CASSLRDKPYNEQFF.

V gene TRBV30 combines with J gene TRBJ1-6, with no clear D. V gave up 3 bases and J gave up 4 bases, with 13 bases separating them. CDR3 length: 15 residues. The germline CDR1 and CDR2 sequences are GTSNPN and SVGIG (reference sequence). This chain's CDR3 is CAWSVGRAYNSPLHF. The CDR3 coding sequence is TGTGCCTGGAGCGTGGGGAGGGCTTATAATTCACCCCTCCACTTT.

This chain uses TRBV28 with TRBJ1-5, with 7 positions matching TRBD1. Germline V lookup: CDR1 MDHEN, CDR2 SYDVKM. The CDR3 spans 13 residues. The ends lost 6 bases at V and 3 bases at J; junction bases unmatched: 2. The CDR3 protein is CASSGTVNQPQHF. CDR3 bases: TGTGCCAGCAGCGGGACAGTCAATCAGCCCCAGCATTTT. The variable domain in full, completed from reference TRBV28 and TRBJ1-5, reads DVKVTQSSRYLVKRTGEKVFLECVQDMDHENMFWYRQDPGLGLRLIYFSYDVKMKEKGDIPEGYSVSREKKERFSLILESASTNQTSMYLCASSGTVNQPQHFGDGTRLSIL.

V gene TRBV12-3 or TRBV12-4 combines with J gene TRBJ1-1; D uncertain. The CDR3 is 13 residues long. Trimming stripped 6 bases from V and 0 bases from J, with 8 bases between. The CDR3, as DNA: TGTGCCAGCAGCCGCCCCATGAACACTGAAGCTTTCTTT. Its protein is CASSRPMNTEAFF.

V gene TRBV2 combines with J gene TRBJ1-1; TRBD1 matches at 9 bases. From germline, CDR1 is SNHLY and CDR2 FYNNEI. Losses at the gene ends were 6 bases for V and 6 bases for J; bases not matched to a gene: 11. This CDR3 region has 15 residues. CDR3 sequence: CASRKLPGQGSEAFF. CDR3 DNA: TGTGCCAGCAGGAAACTACCGGGACAGGGTTCTGAAGCTTTCTTT.

This clone showed up just a few times. This chain connects TRBV20-1 to TRBJ1-1; D gene unclear. Germline values: CDR1 DFQATT, CDR2 SNEGSKA (reference sequence). The CDR3 length is 11 residues. The CDR3 DNA reads TGCAGGCCGACCTCTGGGTCTGAAGCTTTCTTT. This sequence encodes CRPTSGSEAFF.

The chain carries TRBV30 and TRBJ2-6, with D possibly TRBD1 on 6 matching bases. The CDR3 consists of 16 residues. Germline CDR1 GTSNPN, CDR2 SVGIG (reference sequence). V gave up 0 bases and J gave up 0 bases, with 9 bases separating them. The CDR3 region is CAWSVVGGSGANVLTF. CDR3 DNA: TGTGCCTGGAGTGTAGTAGGGGGCTCTGGGGCCAACGTCCTGACTTTC.

V usage is TRBV19 and J usage is TRBJ2-1; D ambiguous. The CDR3 is 15 residues long. CDR1 and CDR2 (germline): LNHDA, SQIVND (reference sequence). With 7 bases removed from V and 4 bases from J, the gap between germline ends came to 17 bases. This CDR3 reads CASTLIPGPYNEQFF. The CDR3 nucleotides are TGTGCCAGTACTCTAATACCGGGCCCTTACAATGAGCAGTTCTTC.

V gene TRBV12-3 or TRBV12-4 combines with J gene TRBJ1-2; perhaps TRBD1 as D (5 bases). Deletions cut 7 bases from V and 4 bases from J, with 13 bases between. This CDR3 is built from 13 residues. This CDR3 reads CASTEWDGYGYTF. CDR3 nucleotide sequence: TGTGCCAGCACCGAGTGGGACGGCTATGGCTACACCTTC.

The V gene is TRBV6-5, the J gene TRBJ1-4; TRBD1 might be the D (5 bases). Trimming cost V 0 bases and J 7 bases, with 12 bases left between them. The CDR3 sequence is 15 residues long. Germline V gene lookup returns CDR1 MNHEY and CDR2 SVGAGI. In DNA, the CDR3 is TGTGCCAGCAGTTACTCTGCAGGGCCCATTGAAAAACTGTTTTTT. It yields the protein CASSYSAGPIEKLFF.

The chain employs TRBV19 and TRBJ1-1; D is perhaps TRBD1 (6 bases). Trimming shortened V by 7 bases and J by 2 bases, and 14 bases separated the two germline ends. Per the germline V gene, CDR1 is LNHDA and CDR2 is SQIVND (reference sequence). The CDR3 has 14 amino acids. In DNA, the CDR3 is TGTGCCAGTATACTTACAGGGAAAAACACTGAAGCTTTCTTT. Translating it yields CASILTGKNTEAFF.

The chain couples TRBV4-1 to TRBJ2-1, with D possibly matching TRBD2 (6 bases). Trimming cost V 4 bases and J 1 base, with 14 bases left between them. The CDR3 loop spans 16 amino acids. Germline loops: CDR1 MGHRA, CDR2 YSYEKL. CDR3 residues: CASSLFGGESYNEQFF. CDR3 sequence (DNA): TGCGCCAGCAGCCTCTTCGGAGGGGAATCCTACAATGAGCAGTTCTTC.

The V gene is TRBV4-1, the J gene TRBJ1-3; D is uncertain. Germline CDR1 is MGHRA and CDR2 is YSYEKL. The V and J ends lost 5 bases and 7 bases respectively, with 12 bases between them. CDR3 length: 13 residues. The CDR3 DNA reads TGCGCCAGCAGCTATCGGTTGCTGAACACCATATATTTT. Protein: CASSYRLLNTIYF.

The chain is built from TRBV7-9 and TRBJ2-3, with D perhaps TRBD2 (6 bases). The CDR3 has 15 amino acids. The V and J ends lost 5 bases and 0 bases respectively, with 12 bases between them. From germline, CDR1 is SEHNR and CDR2 FQNEAQ (reference sequence). The CDR3 loop is CASSPRGHSTDTQYF. CDR3 DNA: TGTGCCAGCAGCCCGCGGGGTCACAGCACAGATACGCAGTATTTT.

The chain is built from TRBV27 and TRBJ2-2; perhaps D is TRBD1 or TRBD2 (5 bases each). This CDR3 is built from 15 residues. Germline CDR1 MNHEY, CDR2 SMNVEV (reference sequence). Deletions cut 9 bases from V and 1 base from J, with 15 bases between. DNA for the CDR3: TGTGCCAGTGGGGGTTGGGGTATGAACACCGGGGAGCTGTTTTTT. This encodes CASGGWGMNTGELFF.

The V call is TRBV15, the J call TRBJ1-4; D not resolved. Germline CDR1 reads LNHNV; CDR2 reads YYDKDF (reference sequence). This CDR3 has 13 residues. V was trimmed by 1 base and J by 5 bases, leaving 5 bases between them. The CDR3, as DNA: TGTGCCACCAGCAGAGGGCCCAATGAAAAACTGTTTTTT. Translating gives CATSRGPNEKLFF.

V usage is TRBV7-2 and J usage is TRBJ1-5; D ambiguous. V lost 5 bases and J lost 5, with 10 bases in between. There are 13 residues in the CDR3. From germline, CDR1 is SGHTA and CDR2 FQGNSA. The CDR3 DNA reads as TGTGCCAGCAGCCAGGATTTGGATCAGCCCCAGCATTTT. The encoded protein is CASSQDLDQPQHF.

The rearrangement links TRBV7-2 to TRBJ2-1, with TRBD2 matching over 12 bases. Germline values: CDR1 SGHTA, CDR2 FQGNSA. After removal of 5 bases from V and 5 bases from J, the junction contained 13 bases not matched to a gene. The CDR3 has 18 residues. The CDR3 spells CASSPRLLAGGANNEQFF. The CDR3 DNA follows: TGTGCCAGCAGCCCAAGACTCCTAGCGGGGGGGGCAAACAATGAGCAGTTCTTC. Together with reference TRBV7-2 and TRBJ2-1, the CDR3 gives the full variable domain: GAGVSQSPSNKVTEKGKDVELRCDPISGHTALYWYRQSLGQGLEFLIYFQGNSAPDKSGLPSDRFSAERTGGSVSTLTIQRTQQEDSAVYLCASSPRLLAGGANNEQFFGPGTRLTVL.